Following are 10 T cell receptor beta chains from one sample sequenced in a study of CD8 T cells in ankylosing spondylitis. TCRdb itself ran the 5' RACE reads through MiXCR, one entry per CDR3 protein. The sample holds 250,000 to 300,000 distinct CDR3 sequences, around 18% seen once. Source material: blood, either unsorted or a sorted T cell fraction (not recorded which). The receptors were sampled from a male donor with ankylosing spondylitis or in good health (not recorded which).

This clonotype was detected a few times. The CDR3: CASSLPGTQQETQYF. CDR3 sequence (DNA): TGCGCCAGCAGCCTGCCCGGGACCCAGCAAGAGACCCAGTACTTC. The genes are TRBV5-1 and TRBJ2-5; either TRBD1 or TRBD2 may fit D (5 bases each). From germline, CDR1 is SGHRS and CDR2 YFSETQ. The V and J ends lost 4 bases and 2 bases respectively, with 15 bases between them. The CDR3 spans 15 residues. Full variable domain (missing parts from reference TRBV5-1 and TRBJ2-5): KAGVTQTPRYLIKTRGQQVTLSCSPISGHRSVSWYQQTPGQGLQFLFEYFSETQRNKGNFPGRFSGRQFSNSRSEMNVSTLELGDSALYLCASSLPGTQQETQYFGPGTRLLVL.

This sequence joins TRBV3-1 and TRBJ1-6, with D possibly matching TRBD1 (5 bases). Germline CDR1 LGHDT, CDR2 YNNKEL (reference sequence). Trimming removed 4 bases at V and 10 bases at J, with 11 bases between. The CDR3 spans 13 residues. As DNA, the CDR3 is TGTGCCAGCAGCCTCTTCAGGGACTCACCCCTCCACTTT. It encodes CASSLFRDSPLHF. The variable domain in full, with the rest retrieved from reference TRBV3-1 and TRBJ1-6, is DTAVSQTPKYLVTQMGNDKSIKCEQNLGHDTMYWYKQDSKKFLKIMFSYNNKELIINETVPNRFSPKSPDKAHLNLHINSLELGDSAVYFCASSLFRDSPLHFGNGTRLTVT.

This clonotype was found a few times. The V gene is TRBV2, the J gene TRBJ1-2, with D maybe TRBD1 (6 bases). CDR3 length equals 15 residues. Trimming took off 0 bases at V and 4 bases at J, with 12 bases between the two ends. Germline loops: CDR1 SNHLY, CDR2 FYNNEI. Written as DNA, the CDR3 is TGTGCCAGCAGTGAAGCGTGGACAGTCCTCTATGGCTACACCTTC. Protein product: CASSEAWTVLYGYTF.

This clonotype was detected only a few times. The rearrangement uses TRBV18 and TRBJ2-7; a weak D match, TRBD1 (6 bases). The CDR3 is 12 amino acids. Trimming shortened V by 4 bases and J by 9 bases, and 13 bases separated the two germline ends. The V gene's germline CDR1 is KGHSH and CDR2 LQKENI. The CDR3 protein is CASSQDSKGQYV. CDR3 coding DNA: TGTGCCAGCTCACAGGACAGCAAGGGGCAGTACGTC.

This clonotype was detected many times. The chain carries TRBV28 and TRBJ2-7, with 10 bases lining up with TRBD1. Per germline, CDR1 MDHEN and CDR2 SYDVKM. CDR3 size: 15 residues. With 6 bases clipped from V and 6 bases from J, the junction kept 11 bases outside the gene matches. The CDR3 bases are TGTGCCAGCAGCTCTACCGGGACAGGGGAAGGCGAGCAGTACGTC. The encoded protein is CASSSTGTGEGEQYV.

The table lists this clonotype with a few counts. The V call is TRBV27, the J call TRBJ2-7; D gene uncertain. The V gene's germline CDR1 is MNHEY and CDR2 SMNVEV (reference sequence). The CDR3 is 13 amino acids. Deletions cut 6 bases from V and 0 bases from J, with 9 bases between. CDR3 sequence (DNA): TGTGCCAGCAGAAGAAGGGACTCCTACGAGCAGTACGTC. It translates to CASRRRDSYEQYV.

This chain links TRBV4-2 with TRBJ2-1; D call uncertain. The CDR3 has 15 amino acids. Deletions cut 0 bases from V and 3 bases from J, with 9 bases between. The germline CDR1 and CDR2 sequences are LGHNA and YNFKEQ. The CDR3 reads CASSQDPDDYNEQFF. In DNA, the CDR3 is TGTGCCAGCAGCCAAGACCCAGACGACTACAATGAGCAGTTCTTC.

This clonotype was counted only a few times. The rearrangement uses TRBV4-2 and TRBJ2-5; 13 nucleotides agree with TRBD2. The germline CDR1 and CDR2 sequences are LGHNA and YNFKEQ. This CDR3 spans 16 amino acids. The V and J ends lost 2 bases and 5 bases, in that order; junction bases with no gene match: 5. The CDR3 sequence: CASSQTSGGASETQYF. The CDR3 DNA reads as TGTGCCAGCAGCCAAACTAGCGGGGGGGCTTCGGAGACCCAGTACTTC.

The chain combines TRBV25-1 with TRBJ2-1; 7 bases agree with TRBD2. The CDR3 has 14 amino acids. In germline, CDR1 is MGHDK, CDR2 SYGVNS. With 5 bases clipped from V and 4 bases from J, the junction kept 5 bases outside the gene matches. CDR3: CASSRRGVYNEQFF. The CDR3 DNA reads as TGTGCCAGCAGTCGTCGGGGGGTTTACAATGAGCAGTTCTTC.

The chain links TRBV19 to TRBJ2-1; 8 nucleotides agree with TRBD2. The junction had 9 bases not matched to a gene; V was cut back by 1 base and J by 7 bases. The CDR3 has 16 residues. The V gene's germline CDR1 is LNHDA and CDR2 SQIVND (reference sequence). In DNA form, the CDR3 reads TGTGCCAGTAGTATAGGGGGACTAGTCGGTTCTAATGAGCAGTTCTTC. Its translation is CASSIGGLVGSNEQFF. The full variable domain, in which reference TRBV19 and TRBJ2-1 provide the parts outside the CDR3, is DGGITQSPKYLFRKEGQNVTLSCEQNLNHDAMYWYRQDPGQGLRLIYYSQIVNDFQKGDIAEGYSVSREKKESFPLTVTSAQKNPTAFYLCASSIGGLVGSNEQFFGPGTRLTVL.